The 26 T cell receptor beta chains below come from one sample, sequenced in a study of T cell responses to AZD1222 COVID-19 vaccine. Assay: immunoSEQ multiplex PCR; the TCRdb copy retains only in-frame clones and omits some. Here the sample spans around 200,000 clones, approximately 90% being singletons. The source was peripheral blood, collected 28 days after the second AZD1222 dose. Receptors originate from an adult who received the AZD1222 COVID-19 vaccine.

The rearrangement uses TRBV7-9 and TRBJ1-2; D is uncertain. The V gene's germline CDR1 is SEHNR and CDR2 FQNEAQ (reference sequence). Trimming removed 4 bases at V and 2 bases at J, with 14 bases between. The CDR3 is made up of 15 amino acids. Written as DNA, the CDR3 is TGTGCCAGCAGCTCAAGCAAGCCCCAGAACTATGGCTACACCTTC. Encoded protein: CASSSSKPQNYGYTF.

This clone appeared once. The rearrangement joins TRBV5-4 to TRBJ2-1; D ambiguous. The CDR3 sequence is 12 residues long. Trimming left V 5 bases short and J 7 bases short, with 10 bases between. Germline CDR1 is SGHNT and CDR2 is YYREEE (reference sequence). CDR3: CASSLMGNEQFF. The CDR3 nucleotides read TGTGCCAGCAGTTTGATGGGGAATGAGCAGTTCTTC. Full variable domain (outside the CDR3, taken from reference TRBV5-4 and TRBJ2-1): ETGVTQSPTHLIKTRGQQVTLRCSSQSGHNTVSWYQQALGQGPQFIFQYYREEENGRGNFPPRFSGLQFPNYSSELNVNALELDDSALYLCASSLMGNEQFFGPGTRLTVL.

The chain recombines TRBV7-2 with TRBJ1-3; D is possibly TRBD1 (5 bases). CDR1 SGHTA and CDR2 FQGNSA come from the germline V gene. CDR3 size: 14 residues. Trimming took 5 bases from V and 1 from J, leaving 9 bases between them. This CDR3 reads CASSLQGSGNTIYF. CDR3 nucleotides: TGTGCCAGCAGCCTTCAGGGATCTGGAAACACCATATATTTT.

This CDR3 is CASSERRAGGYTF. In DNA, the CDR3 is TGTGCCAGCAGTGAACGTAGGGCTGGAGGCTACACCTTC. V usage is TRBV2 and J usage is TRBJ1-2; unclear D gene. CDR3 length equals 13 residues. Germline lookup yields CDR1 SNHLY and CDR2 FYNNEI. Trimming removed 2 bases from V and 8 bases from J, with 12 bases in between.

This clone was observed a single time. The chain couples TRBV18 to TRBJ1-2; D may be TRBD1 (5 bases). The CDR3 runs 15 residues. V lost 0 bases, J lost 4 bases, and 12 bases lay in between. Germline CDR1 is KGHSH and CDR2 is LQKENI. Written as DNA, the CDR3 is TGTGCCAGCTCACCACCCGCGGGACGCGGCTATGGCTACACCTTC. Protein sequence: CASSPPAGRGYGYTF. Combining the CDR3 with reference TRBV18 and TRBJ1-2 gives the whole variable domain NAGVMQNPRHLVRRRGQEARLRCSPMKGHSHVYWYRQLPEEGLKFMVYLQKENIIDESGMPKERFSAEFPKEGPSILRIQQVVRGDSAAYFCASSPPAGRGYGYTFGSGTRLTVV.

V and J are TRBV6-5 and TRBJ2-2; D could derive from TRBD1 or TRBD2 (5 bases each). Germline assignment: CDR1 MNHEY and CDR2 SVGAGI. The CDR3 loop spans 14 amino acids. The V end was cut by 5 bases, the J end by 6 bases, with 13 bases between. CDR3 DNA sequence: TGTGCCAGCAGTCCCGGGACGTATTCCGGGGAGCTGTTTTTT. Residues: CASSPGTYSGELFF.

This rearrangement joins TRBV3-1 (or the pseudogene TRBV3-2) to TRBJ1-4, with D possibly TRBD1 on 6 matching bases. Germline CDR1 is LGHDT and CDR2 is YNNKEL (reference sequence). Trimming shortened V by 4 bases and J by 7 bases, and 13 bases separated the two germline ends. This CDR3 contains 14 residues. DNA for the CDR3: TGTGCCAGCAGCCCATCAGGGGTCACTGAAAAACTGTTTTTT. Amino acid sequence: CASSPSGVTEKLFF.

V is TRBV11-2 and J is TRBJ2-7; 7 nucleotides agree with TRBD1. This CDR3 comprises 14 residues. V dropped 5 bases and J dropped 9; count of bases not matched to a gene: 13. Germline V gene lookup returns CDR1 SGHAT and CDR2 FQNNGV. CDR3 protein: CASSREGDSPGQYF. CDR3 coding DNA: TGTGCCAGCAGCCGCGAGGGGGACAGCCCTGGGCAGTACTTC. Full variable domain (missing parts from reference TRBV11-2 and TRBJ2-7): EAGVAQSPRYKIIEKRQSVAFWCNPISGHATLYWYQQILGQGPKLLIQFQNNGVVDDSQLPKDRFSAERLKGVDSTLKIQPAKLEDSAVYLCASSREGDSPGQYFGPGTRLTVT.

The chain joins TRBV27 to TRBJ1-1; D may be TRBD1 (5 bases). V was cut by 5 bases and J by 7 bases, with 14 bases left in between. This CDR3 region has 13 residues. Germline CDR1 and CDR2: MNHEY and SMNVEV (reference sequence). Written as DNA, the CDR3 is TGTGCCAGCAGTGTAGGGGCGGGGCTTGAAGCTTTCTTT. Protein: CASSVGAGLEAFF.

CDR3 DNA sequence: TGTGCCAGCAGTTACCGGGGGGGCTTACAGTACTTC. Translation: CASSYRGGLQYF. The chain combines TRBV6-5 with TRBJ2-7, with 8 bases matching TRBD2. V gave up 2 bases and J gave up 10 bases; unmatched junction bases: 4. Germline V gene sequence: CDR1 MNHEY, CDR2 SVGAGI. This CDR3 has 12 amino acids.

Concerning this clone itself: Additional DNA sequences in this sample encode the identical CDR3. This chain uses TRBV12-3 or TRBV12-4 with TRBJ2-1; D remains unclear. The CDR3 runs to 13 residues. V dropped 5 bases and J dropped 6 bases, with 11 bases sitting between them. In nucleotides, the CDR3 is TGTGCCAGCAGTCTCTCTACATTCAATGAGCAGTTCTTC. It codes for CASSLSTFNEQFF.

The rearrangement joins TRBV4-2 to TRBJ2-7; 9 nucleotides agree with TRBD1. This CDR3 is built from 14 residues. CDR1 is LGHNA, CDR2 YNFKEQ, per germline. V shed 4 bases, J shed 4 bases, and the junction held 5 bases outside the gene matches. In DNA form, the CDR3 reads TGTGCCAGCAGCCGAACAGGGGGCCAGTACGAGCAGTACTTC. It translates to CASSRTGGQYEQYF.

The chain joins TRBV28 to TRBJ1-2, with 7 bases matching TRBD1. Germline trimming cut 6 bases from V and 8 bases from J; bases unmatched to any gene: 9. The length of the CDR3 is 13 residues. CDR1 and CDR2 (germline): MDHEN, SYDVKM. This chain's CDR3 is CASSLSQGIGYTF. The DNA of the CDR3 is TGTGCCAGCAGCCTTTCACAGGGGATCGGCTACACCTTC.

This chain links TRBV27 with TRBJ2-1; 8 bases fit TRBD1. The CDR3 extends over 15 amino acids. Looked up from germline, CDR1 is MNHEY and CDR2 is SMNVEV (reference sequence). V gave up 8 bases and J gave up 5 bases; unmatched junction bases: 11. CDR3 sequence (DNA): TGTGCCAGCCATTACTCAGGGGGCGTCAACAATGAGCAGTTCTTC. It encodes CASHYSGGVNNEQFF.

DNA of the CDR3: TGTGCCAGCCAGTGGGACACGCACACAGATACGCAGTATTTT. Translated, it gives CASQWDTHTDTQYF. The chain couples TRBV7-9 to TRBJ2-3; D is possibly TRBD1 (6 bases). Germline loops: CDR1 SEHNR, CDR2 FQNEAQ (reference sequence). CDR3 length equals 14 residues. V lost 8 bases to trimming and J lost 2 bases, with 14 bases between them.

This clone was recorded a few times. The chain is built from TRBV28 and TRBJ1-5; D call uncertain. Germline CDR1 and CDR2: MDHEN and SYDVKM. Trimming removed 6 bases from V and 0 bases from J, with 6 bases in between. CDR3 length equals 13 residues. The CDR3 coding sequence is TGTGCCAGCAGCTTTTATAGCAATCAGCCCCAGCATTTT. Residues: CASSFYSNQPQHF.

This clone was picked up one time. The chain carries TRBV11-3 and TRBJ2-3; 9 bases line up with TRBD2. The germline gives CDR1 SGHNT, CDR2 YENEEA. There are 17 residues in the CDR3. V lost 2 bases and J lost 1; bases outside the gene matches: 7. The CDR3 bases are TGTGCCAGCAGCTTAAACGCCGGGACTAGCCGCACAGATACGCAGTATTTT. Its protein product is CASSLNAGTSRTDTQYF.

This sequence joins TRBV2 and TRBJ1-2; D may be TRBD1 (6 bases). CDR3 length: 20 residues. CDR1 and CDR2 from the germline V gene are SNHLY and FYNNEI. The V gene lost 7 bases and the J gene lost 2 bases, with 32 bases spanning the gap. The CDR3 sequence: CASNLPLAGGPPNRNYGYTF. CDR3 in DNA: TGTGCCAGCAATTTACCCCTGGCCGGGGGCCCTCCAAACCGAAACTATGGCTACACCTTC.

The chain carries TRBV19 and TRBJ1-1; TRBD1 aligns across 7 bases. The CDR3 has 13 amino acids. CDR1 and CDR2 (germline): LNHDA, SQIVND (reference sequence). The trim removed 6 bases at V and 2 bases at J, leaving 3 bases unmatched. CDR3: CASSRDRNTEAFF. In nucleotides, the CDR3 is TGTGCCAGTAGCAGGGACAGAAACACTGAAGCTTTCTTT. Looking up the rest from reference TRBV19 and TRBJ1-1 gives the full variable domain: DGGITQSPKYLFRKEGQNVTLSCEQNLNHDAMYWYRQDPGQGLRLIYYSQIVNDFQKGDIAEGYSVSREKKESFPLTVTSAQKNPTAFYLCASSRDRNTEAFFGQGTRLTVV.

The rearrangement links TRBV9 to TRBJ1-6; D is undetermined. The CDR3 runs to 17 residues. Germline V gene data show CDR1 as SGDLS and CDR2 as YYNGEE. Deletions cut 4 bases from V and 3 bases from J, with 17 bases between. The CDR3 DNA reads TGTGCCAGCAGCCTAGACCCCACGGGCTACTATAATTCACCCCTCCACTTT. This encodes CASSLDPTGYYNSPLHF.

The chain carries TRBV5-6 and TRBJ1-1; D is uncertain. Trimming shortened V by 4 bases and J by 1 base, and 11 bases separated the two germline ends. Germline-derived CDR1 and CDR2 are SGHDT and YYEEEE. This CDR3 contains 14 residues. The CDR3 here is CASSQRNKNTEAFF. In DNA form, the CDR3 reads TGTGCCAGCAGCCAGAGGAACAAGAACACTGAAGCTTTCTTT.

The chain carries TRBV7-2 and TRBJ1-6, with TRBD1 as a possible D gene (5 bases). Trimming took off 2 bases at V and 8 bases at J, with 13 bases between the two ends. CDR3 size: 15 residues. Germline CDR1 and CDR2: SGHTA and FQGNSA. The CDR3 protein is CASSLLQGGDSPLHF. The CDR3 DNA sequence: TGTGCCAGCAGCTTACTTCAGGGTGGGGATTCACCCCTCCACTTT.

V gene TRBV2 combines with J gene TRBJ2-4, with D hard to call. The germline V gene encodes CDR1 SNHLY and CDR2 FYNNEI. The CDR3 is 15 residues long. Trimming shortened V by 3 bases and J by 0 bases, and 9 bases separated the two germline ends. CDR3 loop: CASSEFFLAKNIQYF. The CDR3 DNA follows: TGTGCCAGCAGTGAGTTCTTTTTAGCCAAAAACATTCAGTACTTC. Full variable domain (remainder filled in from reference TRBV2 and TRBJ2-4): EPEVTQTPSHQVTQMGQEVILRCVPISNHLYFYWYRQILGQKVEFLVSFYNNEISEKSEIFDDQFSVERPDGSNFTLKIRSTKLEDSAMYFCASSEFFLAKNIQYFGAGTRLSVL.

This chain links TRBV7-8 with TRBJ1-5; TRBD1 is a possible D gene (5 bases). The ends were cut back, 5 bases at V and 4 bases at J, with 12 bases in the middle. From germline, CDR1 is SGHVS and CDR2 FQNEAQ. This CDR3 comprises 14 residues. In DNA, the CDR3 is TGTGCCAGCAGCCGAGGGGACCCTAATCAGCCCCAGCATTTT. Translated: CASSRGDPNQPQHF.

This clone showed up just once. Other DNA sequences in the sample encode the same CDR3. V and J are TRBV9 and TRBJ2-3; 7 bases agree with TRBD1. The V and J ends lost 4 bases and 2 bases, in that order; junction bases with no gene match: 7. The CDR3 spans 15 residues. The V gene's germline CDR1 is SGDLS and CDR2 YYNGEE. In nucleotides, the CDR3 is TGTGCCAGCAGCCCCCGGGACAGCAACACAGATACGCAGTATTTT. Its protein is CASSPRDSNTDTQYF.

This chain joins TRBV9 and TRBJ2-5; D ambiguous. CDR3 length: 15 residues. Germline V gene data show CDR1 as SGDLS and CDR2 as YYNGEE. V dropped 4 bases and J dropped 1 base, with 14 bases sitting between them. This CDR3 reads CASSKVGSPQETQYF. The DNA of the CDR3 is TGTGCCAGCAGCAAGGTTGGTAGCCCCCAAGAGACCCAGTACTTC.